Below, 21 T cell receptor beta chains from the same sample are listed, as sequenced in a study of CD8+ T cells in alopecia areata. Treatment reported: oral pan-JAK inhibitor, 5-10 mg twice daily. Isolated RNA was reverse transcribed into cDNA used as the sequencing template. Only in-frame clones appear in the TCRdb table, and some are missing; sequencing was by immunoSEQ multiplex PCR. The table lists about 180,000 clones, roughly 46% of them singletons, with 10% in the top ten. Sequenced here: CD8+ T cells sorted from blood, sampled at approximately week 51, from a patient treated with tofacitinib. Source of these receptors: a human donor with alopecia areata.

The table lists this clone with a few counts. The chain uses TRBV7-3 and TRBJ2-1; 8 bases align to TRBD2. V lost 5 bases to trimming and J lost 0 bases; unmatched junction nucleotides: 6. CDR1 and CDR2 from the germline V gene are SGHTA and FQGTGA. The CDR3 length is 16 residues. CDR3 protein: CASSPIAGSSYNEQFF. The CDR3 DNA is TGTGCCAGCAGCCCGATAGCGGGGAGCTCCTACAATGAGCAGTTCTTC.

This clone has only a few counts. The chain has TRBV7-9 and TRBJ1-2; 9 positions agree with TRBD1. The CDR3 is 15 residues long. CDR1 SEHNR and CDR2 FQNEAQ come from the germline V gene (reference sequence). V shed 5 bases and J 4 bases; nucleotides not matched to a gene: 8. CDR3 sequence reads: CASSPGTGLSYGYTF. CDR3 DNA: TGTGCCAGCAGCCCGGGGACAGGGCTAAGCTATGGCTACACCTTC.

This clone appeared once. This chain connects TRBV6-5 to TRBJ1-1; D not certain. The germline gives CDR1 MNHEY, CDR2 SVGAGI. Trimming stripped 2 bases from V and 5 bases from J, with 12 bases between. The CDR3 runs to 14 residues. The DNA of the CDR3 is TGTGCCAGCAGTTACGAGCCAGCTCTTACTGAAGCTTTCTTT. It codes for CASSYEPALTEAFF.

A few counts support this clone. CDR3 protein: CASSDRGWADTQYF. CDR3 coding DNA: TGTGCCAGCAGTGACAGGGGTTGGGCAGATACGCAGTATTTT. This chain joins TRBV25-1 and TRBJ2-3; tentatively, D is TRBD1 (6 bases). V lost 3 bases and J lost 4, with 11 bases in between. From germline, CDR1 is MGHDK and CDR2 SYGVNS. The CDR3 contains 14 residues. The variable domain in full, with the rest retrieved from reference TRBV25-1 and TRBJ2-3, is EADIYQTPRYLVIGTGKKITLECSQTMGHDKMYWYQQDPGMELHLIHYSYGVNSTEKGDLSSESTVSRIRTEHFPLTLESARPSHTSQYLCASSDRGWADTQYFGPGTRLTVL.

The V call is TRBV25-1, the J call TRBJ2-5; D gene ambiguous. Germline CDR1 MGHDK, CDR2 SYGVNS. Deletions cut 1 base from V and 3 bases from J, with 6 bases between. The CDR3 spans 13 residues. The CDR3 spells CASSEWPKETQYF. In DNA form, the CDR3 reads TGTGCCAGCAGTGAATGGCCTAAAGAGACCCAGTACTTC.

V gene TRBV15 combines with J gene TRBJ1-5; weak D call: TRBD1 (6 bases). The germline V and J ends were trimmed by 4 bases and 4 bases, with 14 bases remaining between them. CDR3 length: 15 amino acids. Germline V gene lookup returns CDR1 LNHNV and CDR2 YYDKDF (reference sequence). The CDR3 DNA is TGTGCCACCAGCACTAGGAAGGGGGTTAATCAGCCCCAGCATTTT. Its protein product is CATSTRKGVNQPQHF.

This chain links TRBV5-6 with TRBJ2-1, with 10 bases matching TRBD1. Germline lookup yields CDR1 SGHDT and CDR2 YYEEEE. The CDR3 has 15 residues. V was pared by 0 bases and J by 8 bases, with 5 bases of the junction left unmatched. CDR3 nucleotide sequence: TGTGCCAGCAGCTTGGGACAGGGGGCTGACGATGAGCAGTTCTTC. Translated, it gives CASSLGQGADDEQFF.

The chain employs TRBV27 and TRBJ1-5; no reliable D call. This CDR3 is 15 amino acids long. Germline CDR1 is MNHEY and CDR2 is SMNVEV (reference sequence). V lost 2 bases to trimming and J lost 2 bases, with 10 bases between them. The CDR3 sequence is CASSLTPSRNQPQHF. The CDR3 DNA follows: TGTGCCAGCAGTTTAACACCGTCACGCAATCAGCCCCAGCATTTT.

The DNA for the CDR3 is TGTGCCAGCAGTTACGACTTCTCCTACAATGAGCAGTTCTTC. Protein product: CASSYDFSYNEQFF. The chain uses TRBV6-5 and TRBJ2-1; D ambiguous. The V end lost 2 bases, the J end lost 0 bases, and 5 bases lay between the germline ends. This CDR3 is built from 14 residues. In germline, CDR1 is MNHEY, CDR2 SVGAGI.

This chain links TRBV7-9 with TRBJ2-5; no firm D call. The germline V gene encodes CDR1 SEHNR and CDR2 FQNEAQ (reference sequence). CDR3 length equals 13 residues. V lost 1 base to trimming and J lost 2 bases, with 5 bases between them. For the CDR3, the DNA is TGTGCCAGCAGCTTAGAACAGCAAGAGACCCAGTACTTC. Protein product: CASSLEQQETQYF.

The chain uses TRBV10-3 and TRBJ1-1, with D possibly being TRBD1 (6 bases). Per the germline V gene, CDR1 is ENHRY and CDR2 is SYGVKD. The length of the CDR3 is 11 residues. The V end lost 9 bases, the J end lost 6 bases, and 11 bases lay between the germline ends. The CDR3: CAIKGGPEAFF. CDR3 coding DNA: TGTGCCATAAAGGGGGGCCCTGAAGCTTTCTTT.

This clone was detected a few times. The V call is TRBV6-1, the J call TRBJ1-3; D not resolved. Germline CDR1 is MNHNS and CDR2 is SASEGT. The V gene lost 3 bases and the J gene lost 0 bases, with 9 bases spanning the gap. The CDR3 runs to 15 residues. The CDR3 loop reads CASSEAADSGNTIYF. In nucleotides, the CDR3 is TGTGCCAGCAGTGAGGCTGCCGACTCTGGAAACACCATATATTTT.

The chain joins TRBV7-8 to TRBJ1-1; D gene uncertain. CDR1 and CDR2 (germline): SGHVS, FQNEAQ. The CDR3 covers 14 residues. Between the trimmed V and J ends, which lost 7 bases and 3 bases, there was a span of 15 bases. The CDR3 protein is CASNLGWRDTEAFF. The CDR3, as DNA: TGTGCCAGCAACCTAGGGTGGAGGGACACTGAAGCTTTCTTT.

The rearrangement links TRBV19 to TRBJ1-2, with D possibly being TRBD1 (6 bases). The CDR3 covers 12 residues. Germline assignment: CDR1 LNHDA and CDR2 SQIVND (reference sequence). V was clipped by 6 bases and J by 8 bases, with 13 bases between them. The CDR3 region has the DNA TGTGCCAGTAGCTGGACAGCGGGAGGCTACACCTTC. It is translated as CASSWTAGGYTF. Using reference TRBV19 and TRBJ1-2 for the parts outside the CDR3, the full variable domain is DGGITQSPKYLFRKEGQNVTLSCEQNLNHDAMYWYRQDPGQGLRLIYYSQIVNDFQKGDIAEGYSVSREKKESFPLTVTSAQKNPTAFYLCASSWTAGGYTFGSGTRLTVV.

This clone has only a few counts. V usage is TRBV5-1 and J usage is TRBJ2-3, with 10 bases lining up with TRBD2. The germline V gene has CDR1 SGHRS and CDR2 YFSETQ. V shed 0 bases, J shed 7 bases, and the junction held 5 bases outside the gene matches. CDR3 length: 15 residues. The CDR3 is CASSLEASGGYTQYF. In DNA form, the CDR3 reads TGCGCCAGCAGCTTGGAGGCTAGCGGGGGCTATACGCAGTATTTT.

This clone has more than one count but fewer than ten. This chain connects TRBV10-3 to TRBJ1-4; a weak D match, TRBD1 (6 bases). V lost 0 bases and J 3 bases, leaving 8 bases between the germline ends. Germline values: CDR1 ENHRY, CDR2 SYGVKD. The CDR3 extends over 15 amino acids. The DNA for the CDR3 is TGTGCCATCAGTGAGTCGCAGGGGTCTAATGAAAAACTGTTTTTT. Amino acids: CAISESQGSNEKLFF.

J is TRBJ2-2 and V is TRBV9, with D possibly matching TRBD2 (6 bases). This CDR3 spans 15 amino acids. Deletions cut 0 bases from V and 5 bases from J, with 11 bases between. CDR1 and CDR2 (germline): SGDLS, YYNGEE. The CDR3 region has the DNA TGTGCCAGCAGCGTAGGAGTGGCGGGGACCGGGGAGCTGTTTTTT. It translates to CASSVGVAGTGELFF. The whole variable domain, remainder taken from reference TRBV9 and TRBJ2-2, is DSGVTQTPKHLITATGQRVTLRCSPRSGDLSVYWYQQSLDQGLQFLIQYYNGEERAKGNILERFSAQQFPDLHSELNLSSLELGDSALYFCASSVGVAGTGELFFGEGSRLTVL.

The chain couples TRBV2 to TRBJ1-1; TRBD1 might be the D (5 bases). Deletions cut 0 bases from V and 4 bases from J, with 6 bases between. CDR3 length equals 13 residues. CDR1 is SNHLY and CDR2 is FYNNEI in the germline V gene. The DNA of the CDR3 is TGTGCCAGCAGTGAAGCGCAGGGCACTGAAGCTTTCTTT. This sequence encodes CASSEAQGTEAFF.

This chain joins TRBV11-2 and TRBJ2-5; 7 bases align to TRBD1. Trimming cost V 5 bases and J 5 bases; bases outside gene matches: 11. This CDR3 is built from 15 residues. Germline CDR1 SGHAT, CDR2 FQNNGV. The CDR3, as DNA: TGTGCCAGCAGCCCCGAAGGGGGCCGTCGGGAGACCCAGTACTTC. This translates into CASSPEGGRRETQYF.

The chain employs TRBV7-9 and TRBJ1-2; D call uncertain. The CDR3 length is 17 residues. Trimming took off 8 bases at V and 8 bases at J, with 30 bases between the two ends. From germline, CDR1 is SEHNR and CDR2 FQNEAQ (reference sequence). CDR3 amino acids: CASDGKTFLAPGGGYTF. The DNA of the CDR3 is TGTGCCAGCGATGGGAAGACCTTCCTTGCCCCCGGAGGAGGCTACACCTTC.

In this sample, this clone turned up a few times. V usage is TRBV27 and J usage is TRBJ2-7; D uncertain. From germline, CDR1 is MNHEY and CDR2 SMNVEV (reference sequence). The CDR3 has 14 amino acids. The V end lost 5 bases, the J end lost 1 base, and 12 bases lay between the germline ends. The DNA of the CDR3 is TGTGCCAGCAGTATCCGGTCCGTTTCCTACGAGCAGTACTTC. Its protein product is CASSIRSVSYEQYF.